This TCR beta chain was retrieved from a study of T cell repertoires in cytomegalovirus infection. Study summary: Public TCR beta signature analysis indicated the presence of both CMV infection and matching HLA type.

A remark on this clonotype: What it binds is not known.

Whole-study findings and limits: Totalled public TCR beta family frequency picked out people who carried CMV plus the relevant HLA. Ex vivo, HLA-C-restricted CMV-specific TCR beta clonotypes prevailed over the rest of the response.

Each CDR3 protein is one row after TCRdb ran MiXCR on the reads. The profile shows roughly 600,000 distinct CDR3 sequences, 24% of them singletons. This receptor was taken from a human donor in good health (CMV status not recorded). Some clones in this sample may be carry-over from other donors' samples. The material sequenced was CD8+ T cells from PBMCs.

CDR3 DNA sequence: TGTGCCAGCAGCTCCCCCCGGCAGGCTGAAAAACTGTTTTTT. Its translation: CASSSPRQAEKLFF. The chain is built from TRBV7-9 and TRBJ1-4; D unclear. Trimming left V 4 bases short and J 7 bases short, with 13 bases between. The CDR3 is made up of 14 amino acids. CDR1 and CDR2 from the germline V gene are SEHNR and FQNEAQ (reference sequence).